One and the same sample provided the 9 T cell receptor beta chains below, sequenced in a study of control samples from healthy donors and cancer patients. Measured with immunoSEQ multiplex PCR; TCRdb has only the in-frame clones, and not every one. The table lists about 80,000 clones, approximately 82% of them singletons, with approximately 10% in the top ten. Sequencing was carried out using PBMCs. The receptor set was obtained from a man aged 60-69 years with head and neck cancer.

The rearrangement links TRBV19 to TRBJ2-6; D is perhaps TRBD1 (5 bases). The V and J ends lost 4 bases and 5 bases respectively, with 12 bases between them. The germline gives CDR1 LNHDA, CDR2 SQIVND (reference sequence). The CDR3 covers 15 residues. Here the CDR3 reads CASSTNRNWANVLTF. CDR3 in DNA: TGTGCCAGTAGTACCAACAGGAACTGGGCCAACGTCCTGACTTTC. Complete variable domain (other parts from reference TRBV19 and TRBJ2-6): DGGITQSPKYLFRKEGQNVTLSCEQNLNHDAMYWYRQDPGQGLRLIYYSQIVNDFQKGDIAEGYSVSREKKESFPLTVTSAQKNPTAFYLCASSTNRNWANVLTFGAGSRLTVL.

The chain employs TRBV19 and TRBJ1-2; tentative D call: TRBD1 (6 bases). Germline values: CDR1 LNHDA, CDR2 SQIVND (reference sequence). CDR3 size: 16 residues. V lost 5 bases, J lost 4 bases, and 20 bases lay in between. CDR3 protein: CASSQGLRQFFYGYTF. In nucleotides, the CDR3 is TGTGCCAGTAGTCAGGGGCTTCGGCAGTTCTTCTATGGCTACACCTTC. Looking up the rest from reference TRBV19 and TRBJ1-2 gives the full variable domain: DGGITQSPKYLFRKEGQNVTLSCEQNLNHDAMYWYRQDPGQGLRLIYYSQIVNDFQKGDIAEGYSVSREKKESFPLTVTSAQKNPTAFYLCASSQGLRQFFYGYTFGSGTRLTVV.

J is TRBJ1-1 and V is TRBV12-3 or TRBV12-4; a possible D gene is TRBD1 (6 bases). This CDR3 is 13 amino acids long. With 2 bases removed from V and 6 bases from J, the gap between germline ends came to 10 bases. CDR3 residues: CASSLRQDAEAFF. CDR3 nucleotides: TGTGCCAGCAGTTTAAGACAGGACGCTGAAGCTTTCTTT.

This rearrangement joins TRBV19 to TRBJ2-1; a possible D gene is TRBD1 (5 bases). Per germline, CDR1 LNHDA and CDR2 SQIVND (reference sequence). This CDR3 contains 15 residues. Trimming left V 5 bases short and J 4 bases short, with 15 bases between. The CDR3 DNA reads TGTGCCAGTAGTCCGACGCGACAGAGGTACAATGAGCAGTTCTTC. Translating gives CASSPTRQRYNEQFF.

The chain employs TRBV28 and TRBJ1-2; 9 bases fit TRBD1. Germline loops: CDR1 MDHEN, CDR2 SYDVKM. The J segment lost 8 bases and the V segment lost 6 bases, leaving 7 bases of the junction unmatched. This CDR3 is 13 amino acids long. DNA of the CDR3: TGTGCCAGCAGCCCCGGGACAGGGCTGGGCTACACCTTC. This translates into CASSPGTGLGYTF.

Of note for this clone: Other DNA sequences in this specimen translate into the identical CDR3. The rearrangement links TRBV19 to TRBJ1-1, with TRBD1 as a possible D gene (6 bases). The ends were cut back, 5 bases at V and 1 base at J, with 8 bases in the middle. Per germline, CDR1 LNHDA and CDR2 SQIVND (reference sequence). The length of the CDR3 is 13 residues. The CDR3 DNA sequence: TGTGCCAGTAGTCAGGGGACGAACACTGAAGCTTTCTTT. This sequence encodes CASSQGTNTEAFF. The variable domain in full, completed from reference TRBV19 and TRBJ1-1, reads DGGITQSPKYLFRKEGQNVTLSCEQNLNHDAMYWYRQDPGQGLRLIYYSQIVNDFQKGDIAEGYSVSREKKESFPLTVTSAQKNPTAFYLCASSQGTNTEAFFGQGTRLTVV.

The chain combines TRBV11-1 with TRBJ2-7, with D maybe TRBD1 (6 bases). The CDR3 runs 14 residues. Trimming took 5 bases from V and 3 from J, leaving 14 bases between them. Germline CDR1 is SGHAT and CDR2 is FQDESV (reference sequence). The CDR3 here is CASSPQGFGYEQYF. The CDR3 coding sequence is TGTGCCAGCAGCCCCCAGGGGTTTGGCTACGAGCAGTACTTC.

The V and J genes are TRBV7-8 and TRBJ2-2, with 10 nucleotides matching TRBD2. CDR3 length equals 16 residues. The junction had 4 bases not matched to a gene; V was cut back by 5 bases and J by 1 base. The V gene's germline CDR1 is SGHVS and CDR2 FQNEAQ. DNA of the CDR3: TGTGCCAGCAGCCCCAGACTAGCGGGGAACACCGGGGAGCTGTTTTTT. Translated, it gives CASSPRLAGNTGELFF.

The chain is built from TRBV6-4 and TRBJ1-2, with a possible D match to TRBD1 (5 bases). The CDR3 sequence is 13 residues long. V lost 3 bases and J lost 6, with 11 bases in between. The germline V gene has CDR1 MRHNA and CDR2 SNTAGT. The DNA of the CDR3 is TGTGCCAGCAGTGAGCAGGGCCGGAATGGCTACACCTTC. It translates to CASSEQGRNGYTF.